The 9 T cell receptor beta chains presented below share a single source sample, sequenced in a study of T-cell memory formation after mild COVID-19. TCRdb processed the 5' RACE reads anew with MiXCR; each CDR3 protein has one entry. The sample lists 150,000 to 200,000 distinct CDR3 sequences, around 15% seen once, with over 12% in the top ten. The sequencing input was PBMCs or a T cell subset sorted from them (not recorded which). Source of these receptors: an adult woman who had mild COVID-19 (a few samples of this study predate the infection). Cell type and time point are not known.

The gene calls are TRBV6-1 and TRBJ2-7; 10 bases are a match to TRBD2. CDR1 and CDR2 (germline): MNHNS, SASEGT. V lost 4 bases, J lost 2 bases, and 2 bases stayed unmatched. CDR3 length equals 14 residues. This CDR3 reads CASSVAGGPYEQYF. DNA for the CDR3: TGTGCCAGCAGTGTAGCGGGAGGACCCTACGAGCAGTACTTC.

The J gene is TRBJ1-5, the V gene TRBV15; 10 positions agree with TRBD1. V was pared by 0 bases and J by 6 bases, with 2 bases of the junction left unmatched. The CDR3 runs to 15 residues. The germline V gene has CDR1 LNHNV and CDR2 YYDKDF (reference sequence). DNA of the CDR3: TGTGCCACCAGCAGAGAGGGACAGGGGATTCAGCCCCAGCATTTT. This encodes CATSREGQGIQPQHF.

J is TRBJ1-1 and V is TRBV7-9; the D is unclear. Germline CDR1 is SEHNR and CDR2 is FQNEAQ (reference sequence). CDR3 length equals 14 residues. Deletions cut 5 bases from V and 7 bases from J, with 17 bases between. CDR3 region: CASSLPPTKDEAFF. CDR3 DNA sequence: TGTGCCAGCAGCCTCCCTCCAACAAAAGATGAAGCTTTCTTT. Combining the CDR3 with reference TRBV7-9 and TRBJ1-1 gives the whole variable domain DTGVSQNPRHKITKRGQNVTFRCDPISEHNRLYWYRQTLGQGPEFLTYFQNEAQLEKSRLLSDRFSAERPKGSFSTLEIQRTEQGDSAMYLCASSLPPTKDEAFFGQGTRLTVV.

The genes are TRBV11-2 and TRBJ2-1, with 7 bases fitting TRBD2. CDR1 is SGHAT and CDR2 is FQNNGV in the germline V gene. Trimming took 0 bases from V and 6 from J; bases not matched to a gene: 11. The CDR3 contains 17 residues. The CDR3 DNA is TGTGCCAGCAGCTTAGACCCGTTGGGCGGGAGCACCAATGAGCAGTTCTTC. It codes for CASSLDPLGGSTNEQFF. The whole variable domain, remainder taken from reference TRBV11-2 and TRBJ2-1, is EAGVAQSPRYKIIEKRQSVAFWCNPISGHATLYWYQQILGQGPKLLIQFQNNGVVDDSQLPKDRFSAERLKGVDSTLKIQPAKLEDSAVYLCASSLDPLGGSTNEQFFGPGTRLTVL.

The chain joins TRBV20-1 to TRBJ2-1, with 16 bases identical to TRBD2. CDR1 is DFQATT, CDR2 SNEGSKA, per germline (reference sequence). The CDR3 consists of 18 residues. V lost 5 bases, J lost 0 bases, and 7 bases stayed unmatched. The CDR3 coding sequence is TGCAGTGCTCCCGGGACTAGCGGGGGGGCCTACTCCTACAATGAGCAGTTCTTC. Translation gives CSAPGTSGGAYSYNEQFF.

V gene TRBV3-1 combines with J gene TRBJ1-2; 8 bases fit TRBD1. The CDR3 totals 15 residues. Germline assignment: CDR1 LGHDT and CDR2 YNNKEL (reference sequence). V lost 1 base and J lost 7; bases outside the gene matches: 8. The CDR3 DNA sequence: TGTGCCAGCAGCCAAGGTGGCAGGGGGCGGAGTGGCTACACCTTC. This gives the protein CASSQGGRGRSGYTF.

This clonotype has only a few counts. As DNA, the CDR3 is TGTGCCAGCAGCTCGCGGGACATCGGCTCTGGGGCCAACGTCCTGACTTTC. Amino acids: CASSSRDIGSGANVLTF. The chain uses TRBV7-9 and TRBJ2-6; D assignment may be TRBD1 or TRBD2 (6 bases each). This CDR3 has 17 amino acids. The V end was cut by 4 bases, the J end by 0 bases, with 13 bases between. CDR1 and CDR2 (germline): SEHNR, FQNEAQ (reference sequence). Full variable domain (missing parts from reference TRBV7-9 and TRBJ2-6): DTGVSQNPRHKITKRGQNVTFRCDPISEHNRLYWYRQTLGQGPEFLTYFQNEAQLEKSRLLSDRFSAERPKGSFSTLEIQRTEQGDSAMYLCASSSRDIGSGANVLTFGAGSRLTVL.

This clonotype has a handful of counts. The chain has TRBV7-9 and TRBJ2-1; D remains ambiguous. CDR3 length: 15 amino acids. The V gene's germline CDR1 is SEHNR and CDR2 FQNEAQ (reference sequence). V lost 5 bases, J lost 6 bases, and 17 bases lay in between. The DNA for the CDR3 is TGTGCCAGCAGCCCTCCGAGAGGCCATCCCAATGAGCAGTTCTTC. Encoded protein: CASSPPRGHPNEQFF.

This clonotype was seen only a few times. This sequence joins TRBV11-1 and TRBJ2-2; D not resolved. CDR1 and CDR2 from the germline V gene are SGHAT and FQDESV (reference sequence). The V gene lost 5 bases and the J gene lost 1 base, with 8 bases spanning the gap. There are 14 residues in the CDR3. As DNA, the CDR3 is TGTGCCAGCAGCCGTAAGGGGAACACCGGGGAGCTGTTTTTT. Translation gives CASSRKGNTGELFF.